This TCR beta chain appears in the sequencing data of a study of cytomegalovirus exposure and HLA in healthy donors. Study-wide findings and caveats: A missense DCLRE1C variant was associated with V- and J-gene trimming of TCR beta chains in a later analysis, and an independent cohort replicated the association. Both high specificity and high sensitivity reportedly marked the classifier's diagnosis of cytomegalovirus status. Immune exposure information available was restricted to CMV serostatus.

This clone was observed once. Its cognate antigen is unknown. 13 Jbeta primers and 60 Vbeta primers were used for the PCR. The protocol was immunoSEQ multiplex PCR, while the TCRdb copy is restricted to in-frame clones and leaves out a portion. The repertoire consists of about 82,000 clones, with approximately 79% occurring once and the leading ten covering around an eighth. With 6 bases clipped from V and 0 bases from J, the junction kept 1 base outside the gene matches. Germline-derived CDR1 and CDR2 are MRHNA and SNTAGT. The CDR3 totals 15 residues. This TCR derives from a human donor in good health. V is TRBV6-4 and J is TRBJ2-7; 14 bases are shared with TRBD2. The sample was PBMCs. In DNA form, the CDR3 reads TGTGCCAGCAGCGGGACTAGCGGGGGCTCCTACGAGCAGTACTTC. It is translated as CASSGTSGGSYEQYF.